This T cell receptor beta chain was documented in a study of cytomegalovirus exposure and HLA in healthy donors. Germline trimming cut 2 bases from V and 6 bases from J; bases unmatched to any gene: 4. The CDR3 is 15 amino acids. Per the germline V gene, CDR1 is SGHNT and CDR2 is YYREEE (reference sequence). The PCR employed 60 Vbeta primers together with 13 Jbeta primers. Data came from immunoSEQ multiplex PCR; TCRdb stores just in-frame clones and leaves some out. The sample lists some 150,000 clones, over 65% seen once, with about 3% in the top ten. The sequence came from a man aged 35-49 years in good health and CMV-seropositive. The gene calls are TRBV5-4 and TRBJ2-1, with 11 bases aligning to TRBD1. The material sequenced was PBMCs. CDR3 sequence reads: CASSFRTGGFNEQFF. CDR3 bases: TGTGCCAGCAGCTTCCGGACAGGGGGCTTCAATGAGCAGTTCTTC.